The 26 T cell receptor beta chains in this list originate from one sample, sequenced in a study of control samples from healthy donors and cancer patients. Assay: immunoSEQ multiplex PCR; the TCRdb copy retains only in-frame clones and omits some. The sample holds some 120,000 clones, about 90% seen once. The sequenced sample was blood. The receptors come from a man younger than 35 in good health.

The V gene is TRBV9, the J gene TRBJ2-7; D might be TRBD1 (6 bases). This CDR3 spans 13 amino acids. The germline gives CDR1 SGDLS, CDR2 YYNGEE. V was shortened by 4 bases and J by 12 bases, with 20 bases between the two germline ends. The CDR3 reads CASSPRARTVPYF. CDR3 coding DNA: TGTGCCAGCAGCCCACGAGCGAGGACAGTTCCGTACTTC.

The rearrangement joins TRBV12-3 or TRBV12-4 to TRBJ2-1; no firm D call. V was shortened by 6 bases and J by 3 bases, with 6 bases between the two germline ends. This CDR3 has 12 amino acids. The CDR3 sequence is CASRTFYNEQFF. CDR3 in DNA: TGTGCCAGCAGGACATTCTACAATGAGCAGTTCTTC.

In its sample, this clone was seen once. The gene calls are TRBV6-2 or TRBV6-3 and TRBJ1-1; the D is unclear. This CDR3 contains 11 residues. Germline V gene lookup returns CDR1 MNHEY and CDR2 SVGEGT. V gave up 4 bases and J gave up 11 bases, with 11 bases separating them. The CDR3 DNA reads as TGTGCCAGCAGTTTTCAGAGTGGGGCTTTCTTT. This sequence encodes CASSFQSGAFF.

The rearrangement uses TRBV11-2 and TRBJ1-1; D gene uncertain. In germline, CDR1 is SGHAT, CDR2 FQNNGV. Trimming stripped 4 bases from V and 5 bases from J, with 8 bases between. The CDR3 spans 12 residues. The CDR3 protein is CASSSPLTEAFF. The CDR3 coding sequence is TGTGCCAGCAGCTCCCCCCTGACTGAAGCTTTCTTT.

V gene TRBV4-3 combines with J gene TRBJ1-1, with 7 bases that match TRBD1. This CDR3 is built from 14 residues. The trim removed 3 bases at V and 3 bases at J, leaving 4 bases unmatched. Germline loops: CDR1 LGHNA, CDR2 YSLEER. The CDR3: CASSHRGGDTEAFF. The CDR3 DNA follows: TGCGCCAGCAGCCACAGGGGGGGGGACACTGAAGCTTTCTTT.

The chain employs TRBV7-2 and TRBJ1-6, with 8 bases lining up with TRBD1. Germline CDR1 reads SGHTA; CDR2 reads FQGNSA. The CDR3 spans 17 residues. V was clipped by 5 bases and J by 0 bases; unmatched bases: 6. DNA for the CDR3: TGTGCCAGCAGCCCCCGGGACAGGAGCTCCTATAATTCACCCCTCCACTTT. Its protein product is CASSPRDRSSYNSPLHF. Full variable domain (missing parts from reference TRBV7-2 and TRBJ1-6): GAGVSQSPSNKVTEKGKDVELRCDPISGHTALYWYRQSLGQGLEFLIYFQGNSAPDKSGLPSDRFSAERTGGSVSTLTIQRTQQEDSAVYLCASSPRDRSSYNSPLHFGNGTRLTVT.

The chain uses TRBV11-3 and TRBJ2-7, with 8 positions matching TRBD2. Trimming cost V 0 bases and J 2 bases; bases outside gene matches: 6. The CDR3 has 16 residues. Per the germline V gene, CDR1 is SGHNT and CDR2 is YENEEA. The CDR3 coding sequence is TGTGCCAGCAGCTTAGAGGGTAGCGGGAAGACCTACGAGCAGTACTTC. Translating gives CASSLEGSGKTYEQYF. The full variable domain, with the rest looked up from reference TRBV11-3 and TRBJ2-7, is EAGVVQSPRYKIIEKKQPVAFWCNPISGHNTLYWYLQNLGQGPELLIRYENEEAVDDSQLPKDRFSAERLKGVDSTLKIQPAELGDSAVYLCASSLEGSGKTYEQYFGPGTRLTVT.

V usage is TRBV7-9 and J usage is TRBJ2-7, with TRBD1 matching over 10 bases. The V and J ends lost 4 bases and 3 bases, in that order; junction bases with no gene match: 9. The CDR3 spans 16 residues. Germline V gene data show CDR1 as SEHNR and CDR2 as FQNEAQ (reference sequence). The CDR3 here is CASSWERDRGYYEQYF. CDR3 nucleotides: TGTGCCAGCAGCTGGGAAAGGGACAGGGGATACTACGAGCAGTACTTC.

In regard to this clone: This same CDR3 is encoded by further DNA sequences in the sample. The CDR3 DNA reads TGTGCCAGCAGCGTAGGGGGGAGCTCCTACGAGCAGTACTTC. Residues: CASSVGGSSYEQYF. V is TRBV9 and J is TRBJ2-7; D is tentatively TRBD1 or TRBD2 (5 bases each). Trimming pared 0 bases from V and 0 bases from J, leaving 7 bases between. The CDR3 runs to 14 residues. The germline gives CDR1 SGDLS, CDR2 YYNGEE.

The chain combines TRBV5-1 with TRBJ1-1, with unresolved D. V was cut by 0 bases and J by 0 bases, with 6 bases left in between. The CDR3 runs 14 residues. Germline V gives CDR1 SGHRS, CDR2 YFSETQ. The CDR3 nucleotides are TGCGCCAGCAGCTTGGAAGCGGTGAACACTGAAGCTTTCTTT. Residues: CASSLEAVNTEAFF.

This chain uses TRBV29-1 with TRBJ2-2; no definite D call. The CDR3 totals 13 residues. Between the trimmed V and J ends, which lost 2 bases and 4 bases, there was a span of 8 bases. CDR1 is SQVTM, CDR2 ANQGSEA, per germline. The DNA for the CDR3 is TGCAGCGTTGAAAAGGCTACCACCGGGGAGCTGTTTTTT. Its translation is CSVEKATTGELFF.

V and J are TRBV9 and TRBJ1-6, with D possibly matching TRBD1 (5 bases). This CDR3 is built from 16 residues. V was clipped by 4 bases and J by 10 bases, with 21 bases between them. Germline CDR1 is SGDLS and CDR2 is YYNGEE. For the CDR3, the DNA is TGTGCCAGCAGCCCCCTGGGGCCGGTAGAAGGGTCACCCCTCCACTTT. This codes for CASSPLGPVEGSPLHF.

V gene TRBV5-4 combines with J gene TRBJ2-7, with a tentative D call TRBD1 (6 bases). Per germline, CDR1 SGHNT and CDR2 YYREEE (reference sequence). The CDR3 sequence is 14 residues long. The germline V and J ends were trimmed by 2 bases and 5 bases, with 14 bases remaining between them. The CDR3 spells CASSFEGDLDEQYF. The CDR3 nucleotides are TGTGCCAGCAGCTTCGAGGGGGACCTCGACGAGCAGTACTTC.

This rearrangement joins TRBV4-1 to TRBJ2-5; weak D call: TRBD2 (6 bases). Germline CDR1 and CDR2: MGHRA and YSYEKL. There are 17 residues in the CDR3. V was pared by 3 bases and J by 4 bases, with 21 bases between. CDR3 residues: CASSQEIPGLWGETQYF. CDR3 sequence (DNA): TGCGCCAGCAGCCAGGAAATTCCGGGACTCTGGGGAGAGACCCAGTACTTC.

The gene calls are TRBV5-1 and TRBJ2-3; the D gene is possibly TRBD1 (6 bases). V was pared by 4 bases and J by 0 bases, with 9 bases between. Germline V gives CDR1 SGHRS, CDR2 YFSETQ. The CDR3 is 14 amino acids. CDR3 nucleotide sequence: TGCGCCAGCAGCATAGGACAGAGCACAGATACGCAGTATTTT. Translated: CASSIGQSTDTQYF.

This chain uses TRBV5-1 with TRBJ2-2; 10 bases line up with TRBD1. CDR1 is SGHRS, CDR2 YFSETQ, per germline. The CDR3 is 15 residues long. V shed 3 bases, J shed 6 bases, and the junction held 5 bases outside the gene matches. CDR3 coding DNA: TGCGCCAGCAGCTCCGGGACAGGGGCCGCCGGGGAGCTGTTTTTT. Translation gives CASSSGTGAAGELFF. Full variable domain (rest looked up from reference TRBV5-1 and TRBJ2-2): KAGVTQTPRYLIKTRGQQVTLSCSPISGHRSVSWYQQTPGQGLQFLFEYFSETQRNKGNFPGRFSGRQFSNSRSEMNVSTLELGDSALYLCASSSGTGAAGELFFGEGSRLTVL.

This clone was seen a few times. J is TRBJ1-1 and V is TRBV6-5, with unresolved D. Germline CDR1 reads MNHEY; CDR2 reads SVGAGI. V lost 6 bases, J lost 6 bases, and 17 bases lay in between. The CDR3 totals 14 residues. The CDR3 bases are TGTGCCAGCAGGGACGGACCTGATATCGCTGAAGCTTTCTTT. Encoded protein: CASRDGPDIAEAFF.

A remark on this clone: Mismatch with germline at one junction end may stem from a read error. This sequence joins TRBV18 and TRBJ2-2, with a tentative D call TRBD2 (5 bases). Germline assignment: CDR1 KGHSH and CDR2 LQKENI. This CDR3 is built from 13 residues. The CDR3 region is CASSPPITGEPFF. The CDR3, as DNA: TGTGCCAGCTCACCCCCCATCACCGGGGAGCCGTTTTTT. The full variable domain, completed using reference TRBV18 and TRBJ2-2, is NAGVMQNPRHLVRRRGQEARLRCSPMKGHSHVYWYRQLPEEGLKFMVYLQKENIIDESGMPKERFSAEFPKEGPSILRIQQVVRGDSAAYFCASSPPITGEPFFGEGSRLTVL.

The J gene is TRBJ2-1, the V gene TRBV7-9; D perhaps matches TRBD1 (6 bases). This CDR3 comprises 14 residues. Germline V gene data show CDR1 as SEHNR and CDR2 as FQNEAQ (reference sequence). Trimming took off 1 base at V and 8 bases at J, with 12 bases between the two ends. The CDR3 sequence is CASSLEQGSDEQFF. For the CDR3, the DNA is TGTGCCAGCAGCTTAGAACAGGGTAGCGATGAGCAGTTCTTC.

V usage is TRBV5-1 and J usage is TRBJ2-7; 7 nucleotides agree with TRBD2. Trimming took 3 bases from V and 6 from J; bases not matched to a gene: 9. CDR3 length: 14 amino acids. Germline loops: CDR1 SGHRS, CDR2 YFSETQ. The CDR3 is CASSSGLEFGEQYF. CDR3 DNA sequence: TGCGCCAGCAGCTCCGGACTAGAGTTTGGCGAGCAGTACTTC.

This clone was observed once. The V and J genes are TRBV20-1 and TRBJ2-3; D gene unclear. V shed 3 bases and J shed 4 bases, with 8 bases lying between them. The CDR3 loop spans 12 amino acids. The germline gives CDR1 DFQATT, CDR2 SNEGSKA (reference sequence). The CDR3 here is CSASPFADTQYF. CDR3 DNA sequence: TGCAGTGCTAGTCCTTTTGCAGATACGCAGTATTTT.

This clone was seen just once. The V and J genes are TRBV9 and TRBJ2-3; 7 bases fit TRBD2. The trim removed 3 bases at V and 1 base at J, leaving 5 bases unmatched. CDR1 is SGDLS, CDR2 YYNGEE, per germline. CDR3 length: 15 residues. The CDR3 nucleotides read TGTGCCAGCAGCGGTACTAGCGCGGGCACAGATACGCAGTATTTT. The encoded protein is CASSGTSAGTDTQYF.

The gene calls are TRBV15 and TRBJ1-4; unclear D gene. Germline values: CDR1 LNHNV, CDR2 YYDKDF (reference sequence). The V end was cut by 2 bases, the J end by 7 bases, with 8 bases between. CDR3 length equals 13 residues. The CDR3 loop is CATSRQPVEKLFF. The CDR3 DNA is TGTGCCACCAGCAGACAGCCAGTTGAAAAACTGTTTTTT.

In DNA, the CDR3 is TGTGCTAGTGGTCCGATAGGACTAGCGGGAGCTGGTGAGCAGTTCTTC. Its protein is CASGPIGLAGAGEQFF. This chain connects TRBV12-5 to TRBJ2-1; 13 nucleotides match TRBD2. The CDR3 has 16 residues. Trimming took 5 bases from V and 9 from J; bases not matched to a gene: 10. Looked up from germline, CDR1 is LGHNT and CDR2 is FRNRAP.

The table lists this clone with a few counts. The chain links TRBV19 to TRBJ1-1, with D unclear. V lost 1 base and J lost 5, with 11 bases in between. There are 14 residues in the CDR3. CDR1 LNHDA and CDR2 SQIVND come from the germline V gene (reference sequence). The DNA for the CDR3 is TGTGCCAGTAGTATAGTAGGGATGGGTACTGAAGCTTTCTTT. This gives the protein CASSIVGMGTEAFF.

The chain links TRBV4-3 to TRBJ1-5, with D unresolved. V dropped 3 bases and J dropped 5 bases, with 11 bases sitting between them. The CDR3 is 14 amino acids. Germline V gene lookup returns CDR1 LGHNA and CDR2 YSLEER. In nucleotides, the CDR3 is TGCGCCAGCAGCCAGTCAAGATTATATCAGCCCCAGCATTTT. Translated: CASSQSRLYQPQHF.